Listed here is a single TCR beta chain. The V end lost 6 bases, the J end lost 5 bases, and 13 bases lay between the germline ends. CDR1 is SGHTA and CDR2 is FQGNSA in the germline V gene. This CDR3 contains 13 residues. The table came from immunoSEQ multiplex PCR; TCRdb's copy has only in-frame clones and leaves some out. Of under 300,000 clones listed, 80% to 90% are singletons. These data are taken from a study of blood T cell repertoires in COVID-19. V is TRBV7-2 and J is TRBJ2-5; the D gene is possibly TRBD2 (6 bases). This receptor was taken from a woman between 18 and 29 years old who had recovered from COVID-19. Sequenced input: PBMCs or T cells enriched from blood (not recorded which). CDR3 protein: CASRRRAGETQYF. CDR3 DNA sequence: TGTGCCAGCAGGAGGAGGGCGGGGGAGACCCAGTACTTC.